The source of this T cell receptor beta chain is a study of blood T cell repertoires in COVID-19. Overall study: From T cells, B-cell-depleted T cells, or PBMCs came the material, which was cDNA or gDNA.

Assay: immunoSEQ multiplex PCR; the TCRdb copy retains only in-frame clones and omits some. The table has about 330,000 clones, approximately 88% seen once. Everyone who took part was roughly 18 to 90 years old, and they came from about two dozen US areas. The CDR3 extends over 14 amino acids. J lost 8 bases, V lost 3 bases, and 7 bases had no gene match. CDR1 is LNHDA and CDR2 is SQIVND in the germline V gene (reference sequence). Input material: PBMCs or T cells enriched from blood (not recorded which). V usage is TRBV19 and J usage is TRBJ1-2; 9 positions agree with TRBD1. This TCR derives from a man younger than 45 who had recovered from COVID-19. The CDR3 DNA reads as TGTGCCAGTAGTATCGTACAGGGGGCGCGCGGCTACACCTTC. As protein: CASSIVQGARGYTF. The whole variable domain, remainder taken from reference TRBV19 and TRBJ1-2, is DGGITQSPKYLFRKEGQNVTLSCEQNLNHDAMYWYRQDPGQGLRLIYYSQIVNDFQKGDIAEGYSVSREKKESFPLTVTSAQKNPTAFYLCASSIVQGARGYTFGSGTRLTVV.